This TCR beta chain is from a study of shared clonotypes between healthy human individuals. About the study: A few men and two women, aged 18 to 49, were donors.

Germline V gene sequence: CDR1 MGHRA, CDR2 YSYEKL. Deletions cut 3 bases from V and 4 bases from J, with 32 bases between. The CDR3 has 21 amino acids. Using immunoSEQ multiplex PCR, the repertoire was profiled, and TCRdb retains in-frame clones only, with some absent. The sample yields roughly 640,000 clones, less than 98% seen once. Source material: naive CD4+ T cells sorted from blood. The subset is: CD45RA+ positively selected. The chain recombines TRBV4-1 with TRBJ2-3, with TRBD2 as a possible D gene (6 bases). The receptor was derived from a woman younger than 45 in good health. The CDR3 protein is CASSHLYPGQTTGTYADTQYF. The CDR3 nucleotides read TGCGCCAGCAGCCATCTTTACCCGGGCCAGACTACCGGGACTTACGCAGATACGCAGTATTTT.